The 26 T cell receptor beta chains reported below all come from one sample, sequenced in a study of yellow fever vaccine responses in identical twins (dated by TCRdb to the late 2010s). The receptor library was made with RT-PCR. The listed sequencing device is Illumina HiSeq 2500. In TCRdb, the public reads were trimmed at Q25 with fastp and aligned with MiXCR, with productive beta chains retained. Identical CDR3 protein sequences are pooled into one entry, listed with their most common genes and DNA. This sample comprises 600 to 950 distinct CDR3 sequences, about 85% of them detected only once. Less than 7% of the sample lies in the top ten. The source was T cells from blood (PBMCs), unsorted or a sorted subset (not recorded which), collected before or after yellow fever vaccination (not recorded which). The receptor source for this set is a woman aged 18 to 35 who received the yellow fever vaccine. Donor details come from another sample of the same person, matched by shared clones.

This clonotype was detected a few times. CDR3 sequence: CSVVGADTYEQYF. The CDR3, as DNA: TGCAGCGTTGTAGGCGCGGACACCTACGAGCAGTACTTC. The genes are TRBV29-1 and TRBJ2-7; the D gene is possibly TRBD1 (5 bases). Per germline, CDR1 SQVTM and CDR2 ANQGSEA. Deletions cut 4 bases from V and 2 bases from J, with 12 bases between. CDR3 size: 13 residues.

This clonotype was counted once. The chain is built from TRBV24-1 and TRBJ2-1; D is undetermined. The CDR3 has 13 amino acids. In germline, CDR1 is KGHDR, CDR2 SFDVKD. The V gene lost 2 bases and the J gene lost 6 bases, with 7 bases spanning the gap. The CDR3 nucleotides are TGTGCCACCAGTGATTGGACGTTCAATGAGCAGTTCTTC. Its translation: CATSDWTFNEQFF.

The chain combines TRBV7-6 with TRBJ1-5; a weak D match, TRBD1 (5 bases). The ends were cut back, 1 base at V and 5 bases at J, with 9 bases in the middle. Germline lookup yields CDR1 SGHVS and CDR2 FNYEAQ. CDR3 length: 14 residues. CDR3 loop: CASSLVGGDQPQHF. DNA for the CDR3: TGTGCCAGCAGCTTAGTGGGGGGAGATCAGCCCCAGCATTTT.

This clonotype was detected once. The chain links TRBV11-3 to TRBJ2-7, with a possible D match to TRBD2 (6 bases). The CDR3 length is 15 residues. Germline-derived CDR1 and CDR2 are SGHNT and YENEEA. V lost 0 bases and J 4 bases, leaving 13 bases between the germline ends. The DNA for the CDR3 is TGTGCCAGCAGCTTAGACGGGAGAAGCGAGTACGAGCAGTACTTC. Amino acid sequence: CASSLDGRSEYEQYF.

The chain is built from TRBV5-6 and TRBJ2-1, with unresolved D. CDR3 size: 11 residues. Trimming removed 2 bases at V and 6 bases at J, with 3 bases between. CDR1 and CDR2 from the germline V gene are SGHDT and YYEEEE. The CDR3 protein is CASSFSNEQFF. CDR3 bases: TGTGCCAGCAGCTTTTCCAATGAGCAGTTCTTC.

CDR3 residues: CASSQNRKNTEAFF. For the CDR3, the DNA is TGCGCCAGCAGTCAAAACAGGAAGAACACTGAAGCTTTCTTT. This chain joins TRBV23-1 and TRBJ1-1; D perhaps matches TRBD1 (5 bases). TRBV23-1 is an ORF for which the function is uncertain. The CDR3 is 14 amino acids. Trimming took 2 bases from V and 1 from J, leaving 8 bases between them.

The J gene is TRBJ1-1, the V gene TRBV10-3; TRBD1 is a possible D gene (6 bases). This CDR3 is built from 15 residues. V lost 3 bases, J lost 2 bases, and 13 bases lay in between. Germline CDR1 is ENHRY and CDR2 is SYGVKD. This CDR3 is CAISETGIRNTEAFF. CDR3 in DNA: TGTGCCATCAGTGAAACAGGGATCCGTAACACTGAAGCTTTCTTT.

The chain carries TRBV29-1 and TRBJ2-1, with a tentative D call TRBD1 (6 bases). The CDR3 loop spans 12 amino acids. Germline V gene data show CDR1 as SQVTM and CDR2 as ANQGSEA. V was shortened by 3 bases and J by 8 bases, with 11 bases between the two germline ends. The CDR3 region has the DNA TGCAGCGTTGAGATGGGGACATATGAGCAGTTCTTC. The encoded protein is CSVEMGTYEQFF.

The rearrangement joins TRBV5-1 to TRBJ2-5, with a weak D call TRBD1 (6 bases). CDR1 SGHRS and CDR2 YFSETQ come from the germline V gene. This CDR3 is built from 16 residues. The V and J ends lost 1 base and 1 base respectively, with 14 bases between them. The DNA of the CDR3 is TGCGCCAGCAGCTTGATCTTGGACAGCCCCCAAGAGACCCAGTACTTC. It codes for CASSLILDSPQETQYF.

This chain links TRBV4-1 with TRBJ1-2; D gene uncertain. This CDR3 contains 12 residues. V shed 1 base and J shed 6 bases, with 6 bases lying between them. From germline, CDR1 is MGHRA and CDR2 YSYEKL. CDR3 nucleotides: TGCGCCAGCAGCCAAGTATCGGATGGCTACACCTTC. Encoded protein: CASSQVSDGYTF.

The gene calls are TRBV15 and TRBJ1-2; D may be TRBD1 (6 bases). Trimming removed 1 base at V and 5 bases at J, with 11 bases between. The CDR3 consists of 14 residues. Per germline, CDR1 LNHNV and CDR2 YYDKDF (reference sequence). CDR3 protein: CATSRAGAVYGYTF. DNA for the CDR3: TGTGCCACCAGCAGAGCAGGGGCTGTGTATGGCTACACCTTC. The entire variable domain, with the rest obtained from reference TRBV15 and TRBJ1-2, is as follows: DAMVIQNPRYQVTQFGKPVTLSCSQTLNHNVMYWYQQKSSQAPKLLFHYYDKDFNNEADTPDNFQSRRPNTSFCFLDIRSPGLGDTAMYLCATSRAGAVYGYTFGSGTRLTVV.

This clonotype was seen once. V is TRBV7-3 and J is TRBJ1-4, with D hard to call. CDR1 SGHTA and CDR2 FQGTGA come from the germline V gene. CDR3 length: 15 amino acids. Deletions cut 7 bases from V and 5 bases from J, with 17 bases between. CDR3 DNA sequence: TGTGCCAGCATCCCATACACTTCTCGAAATGAAAAACTGTTTTTT. Residues: CASIPYTSRNEKLFF.

This clonotype was seen a handful of times. This chain's CDR3 is CASSYSPLGGGYTF. The CDR3 bases are TGTGCCAGCAGTTACTCCCCTTTGGGGGGTGGCTACACCTTC. The chain is built from TRBV6-5 and TRBJ1-2; the D gene is possibly TRBD1 (5 bases). V lost 0 bases and J lost 7, with 12 bases in between. Germline CDR1 MNHEY, CDR2 SVGAGI. This CDR3 comprises 14 residues.

This clonotype has just a few counts. The genes are TRBV15 and TRBJ2-7; a weak D match, TRBD2 (6 bases). Germline values: CDR1 LNHNV, CDR2 YYDKDF (reference sequence). The CDR3 extends over 13 amino acids. V was pared by 1 base and J by 6 bases, with 10 bases between. CDR3 loop: CATSRAGVGEQYV. In nucleotides, the CDR3 is TGTGCCACCAGCAGAGCGGGAGTGGGCGAGCAGTACGTC.

V usage is TRBV15 and J usage is TRBJ2-3; 10 bases are a match to TRBD2. The J segment lost 4 bases and the V segment lost 0 bases, leaving 4 bases of the junction unmatched. Germline CDR1 is LNHNV and CDR2 is YYDKDF (reference sequence). The CDR3 extends over 16 amino acids. CDR3 nucleotides: TGTGCCACCAGCAGAGATCTAGCGGGAGACGCAGATACGCAGTATTTT. It codes for CATSRDLAGDADTQYF.

The chain uses TRBV7-2 and TRBJ1-4; no firm D call. Germline V gene lookup returns CDR1 SGHTA and CDR2 FQGNSA. V lost 2 bases, J lost 4 bases, and 5 bases lay in between. The CDR3 has 13 amino acids. CDR3 nucleotide sequence: TGTGCCAGCAGCTTATGGGTTAATGAAAAACTGTTTTTT. This codes for CASSLWVNEKLFF.

DNA of the CDR3: TGCGCCAGCAGTGAGACAGGGGCTTACTCTGGGGCCAACGTCCTGACTTTC. Translation gives CASSETGAYSGANVLTF. The V and J genes are TRBV10-1 and TRBJ2-6; TRBD1 aligns across 7 bases. CDR1 WNHNN and CDR2 SYGVQD come from the germline V gene (reference sequence). V dropped 2 bases and J dropped 0; count of bases not matched to a gene: 4. The CDR3 consists of 17 residues.

The rearrangement joins TRBV13 to TRBJ2-3; maybe TRBD2 (6 bases). The CDR3 is made up of 15 amino acids. Germline CDR1 reads PRHDT; CDR2 reads FYEKMQ (reference sequence). V gave up 3 bases and J gave up 2 bases, with 12 bases separating them. The CDR3 sequence: CASSFGGDFTDTQYF. The CDR3 DNA is TGTGCCAGCAGCTTCGGCGGGGATTTCACAGATACGCAGTATTTT.

This clonotype was seen only once. The rearrangement links TRBV11-3 to TRBJ1-1; D is possibly TRBD1 (5 bases). Germline values: CDR1 SGHNT, CDR2 YENEEA. Trimming pared 5 bases from V and 1 base from J, leaving 11 bases between. The CDR3 extends over 14 amino acids. The CDR3 reads CASSLGHKNTEAFF. CDR3 nucleotide sequence: TGTGCCAGCAGCCTTGGACATAAGAACACTGAAGCTTTCTTT.

CDR3 DNA sequence: TGTGCCAGCAGCTTTGACCGGAATGGCTACACCTTC. This sequence encodes CASSFDRNGYTF. The genes are TRBV11-2 and TRBJ1-2; no clear D gene. This CDR3 contains 12 residues. Looked up from germline, CDR1 is SGHAT and CDR2 is FQNNGV. V was pared by 3 bases and J by 6 bases, with 8 bases between. Full variable domain (rest looked up from reference TRBV11-2 and TRBJ1-2): EAGVAQSPRYKIIEKRQSVAFWCNPISGHATLYWYQQILGQGPKLLIQFQNNGVVDDSQLPKDRFSAERLKGVDSTLKIQPAKLEDSAVYLCASSFDRNGYTFGSGTRLTVV.

This clonotype was found a few times. The rearrangement links TRBV2 to TRBJ1-5, with 8 bases matching TRBD1. V lost 7 bases to trimming and J lost 3 bases; unmatched junction nucleotides: 2. This CDR3 is 13 amino acids long. Per germline, CDR1 SNHLY and CDR2 FYNNEI. In nucleotides, the CDR3 is TGTGCCAGCATGGGACAGGCCAATCAGCCCCAGCATTTT. Translated: CASMGQANQPQHF.

This chain links TRBV4-2 with TRBJ1-4, with 7 bases that match TRBD1. The V segment lost 4 bases and the J segment 8 bases; nucleotides outside the gene matches: 10. The CDR3 sequence is 15 residues long. Germline assignment: CDR1 LGHNA and CDR2 YNFKEQ. The CDR3 DNA is TGTGCCAGCAGCCCGTCGCAGGGGGAGAGGGAAAAACTGTTTTTT. Translating gives CASSPSQGEREKLFF.

The V call is TRBV10-3, the J call TRBJ1-1, with no clear D. This CDR3 comprises 13 residues. Germline values: CDR1 ENHRY, CDR2 SYGVKD. V was pared by 6 bases and J by 3 bases, with 11 bases between. CDR3 loop: CAIRETGYTEAFF. The CDR3 DNA sequence: TGTGCCATCAGAGAGACCGGTTACACTGAAGCTTTCTTT.

The rearrangement links TRBV23-1 to TRBJ2-3; weak D call: TRBD1 (5 bases). TRBV23-1 is an open reading frame whose function is uncertain. The CDR3 consists of 13 residues. V gave up 10 bases and J gave up 4 bases, with 15 bases separating them. CDR3 amino acids: CATSSPRADTQYF. The DNA of the CDR3 is TGCGCCACATCCTCCCCCAGGGCAGATACGCAGTATTTT.

The genes are TRBV11-3 and TRBJ2-7, with D perhaps being TRBD1 or TRBD2 (6 bases each). Germline CDR1 is SGHNT and CDR2 is YENEEA. This CDR3 region has 14 residues. V was pared by 6 bases and J by 3 bases, with 15 bases between. Here the CDR3 reads CASSSYREDYEQYF. CDR3 DNA: TGTGCCAGCAGTTCCTACAGGGAGGACTACGAGCAGTACTTC.

This clonotype was picked up a small number of times. This chain joins TRBV10-3 and TRBJ1-1; 8 nucleotides agree with TRBD1. Germline V lookup: CDR1 ENHRY, CDR2 SYGVKD. The V and J ends lost 5 bases and 1 base, in that order; junction bases with no gene match: 3. The CDR3 spans 14 residues. The CDR3 protein is CAISPGQANTEAFF. The CDR3 DNA follows: TGTGCCATCAGTCCGGGACAGGCGAACACTGAAGCTTTCTTT.